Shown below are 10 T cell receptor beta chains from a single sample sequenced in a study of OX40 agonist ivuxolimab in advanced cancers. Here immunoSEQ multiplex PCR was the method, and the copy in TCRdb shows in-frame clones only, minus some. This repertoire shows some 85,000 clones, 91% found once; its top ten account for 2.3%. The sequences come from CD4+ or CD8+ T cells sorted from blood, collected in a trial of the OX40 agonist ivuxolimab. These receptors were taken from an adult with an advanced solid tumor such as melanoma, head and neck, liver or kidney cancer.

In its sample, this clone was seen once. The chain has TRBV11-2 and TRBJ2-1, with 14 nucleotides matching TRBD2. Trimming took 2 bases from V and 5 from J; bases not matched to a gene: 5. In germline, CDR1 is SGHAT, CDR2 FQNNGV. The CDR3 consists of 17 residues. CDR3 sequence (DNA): TGTGCCAGCAGCTTACTCGGACTAGCGGGAGGCAACAATGAGCAGTTCTTC. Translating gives CASSLLGLAGGNNEQFF.

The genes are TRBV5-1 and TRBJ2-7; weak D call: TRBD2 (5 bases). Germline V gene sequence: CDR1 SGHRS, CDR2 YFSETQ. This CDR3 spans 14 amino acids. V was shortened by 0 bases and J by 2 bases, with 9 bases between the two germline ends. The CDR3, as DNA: TGCGCCAGCAGCTTGGTCCCGGGGACCTACGAGCAGTACTTC. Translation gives CASSLVPGTYEQYF.

CDR3 coding DNA: TGTGCCAGCAGCAGGCTTCCTGGAGCCTACGAGCAGTACTTC. Protein: CASSRLPGAYEQYF. The chain employs TRBV11-2 and TRBJ2-7; no clear D. Trimming took off 5 bases at V and 2 bases at J, with 13 bases between the two ends. Germline values: CDR1 SGHAT, CDR2 FQNNGV. The CDR3 covers 14 residues.

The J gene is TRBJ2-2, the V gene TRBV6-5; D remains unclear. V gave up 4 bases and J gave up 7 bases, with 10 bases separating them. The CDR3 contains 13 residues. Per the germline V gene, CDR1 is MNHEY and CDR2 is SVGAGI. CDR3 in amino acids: CASSFTPGGELFF. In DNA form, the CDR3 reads TGTGCCAGCAGTTTTACCCCCGGCGGGGAGCTGTTTTTT.

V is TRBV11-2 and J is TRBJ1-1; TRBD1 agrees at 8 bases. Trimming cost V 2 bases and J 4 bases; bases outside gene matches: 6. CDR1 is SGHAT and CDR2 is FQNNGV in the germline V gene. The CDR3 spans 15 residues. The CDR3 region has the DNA TGTGCCAGCAGCTTATCAGGGGGCGTTGGCACTGAAGCTTTCTTT. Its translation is CASSLSGGVGTEAFF.

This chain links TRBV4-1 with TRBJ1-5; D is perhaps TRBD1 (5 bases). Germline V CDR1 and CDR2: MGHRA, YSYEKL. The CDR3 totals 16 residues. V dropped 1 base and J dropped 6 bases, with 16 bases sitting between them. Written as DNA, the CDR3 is TGCGCCAGCAGCCAAGTTCCCGGGACTGGGAGTCAGCCCCAGCATTTT. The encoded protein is CASSQVPGTGSQPQHF.

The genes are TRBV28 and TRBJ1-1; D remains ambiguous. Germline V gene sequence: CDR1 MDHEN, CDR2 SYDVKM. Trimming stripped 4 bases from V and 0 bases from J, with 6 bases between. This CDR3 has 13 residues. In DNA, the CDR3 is TGTGCCAGCAGTTCCGGCATGAACACTGAAGCTTTCTTT. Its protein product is CASSSGMNTEAFF.

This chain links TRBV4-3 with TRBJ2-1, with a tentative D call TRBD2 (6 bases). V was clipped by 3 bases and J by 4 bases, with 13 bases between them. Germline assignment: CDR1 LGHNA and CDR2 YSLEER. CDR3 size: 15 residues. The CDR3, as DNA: TGCGCCAGCAGCCACCAGGGACTCGGATACAATGAGCAGTTCTTC. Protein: CASSHQGLGYNEQFF.

In DNA, the CDR3 is TGTGCCAGCAGCCGTGGAGGGAACACTGAAGCTTTCTTT. Its protein is CASSRGGNTEAFF. This rearrangement joins TRBV5-4 to TRBJ1-1, with unresolved D. The CDR3 loop spans 13 amino acids. The V and J ends lost 4 bases and 1 base respectively, with 8 bases between them. Germline V CDR1 and CDR2: SGHNT, YYREEE (reference sequence).

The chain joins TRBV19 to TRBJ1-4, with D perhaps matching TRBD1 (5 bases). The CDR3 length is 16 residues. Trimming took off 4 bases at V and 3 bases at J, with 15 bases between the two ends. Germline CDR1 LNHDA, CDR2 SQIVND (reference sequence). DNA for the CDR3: TGTGCCAGTAGTACCCAATCAGGGCGACCTAATGAAAAACTGTTTTTT. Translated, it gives CASSTQSGRPNEKLFF.